These 11 T cell receptor beta chains originate from one sample sequenced in a study of OX40 agonist ivuxolimab in advanced cancers. Repertoires were generated with immunoSEQ multiplex PCR, while TCRdb's copy carries only in-frame clones and drops some. This table holds around 84,000 clones, around 92% found once. Sequenced material: CD4+ or CD8+ T cells sorted from blood, taken in a trial of the OX40 agonist ivuxolimab. Receptors originate from an adult with an advanced solid tumor such as melanoma, head and neck, liver or kidney cancer.

This chain uses TRBV25-1 with TRBJ2-1; the D gene is possibly TRBD1 (5 bases). The CDR3 contains 14 residues. Looked up from germline, CDR1 is MGHDK and CDR2 is SYGVNS. V was cut by 2 bases and J by 0 bases, with 5 bases left in between. The DNA of the CDR3 is TGTGCCAGCAGTGAACAGGGCTCCTACAATGAGCAGTTCTTC. Its protein product is CASSEQGSYNEQFF.

The rearrangement uses TRBV7-9 and TRBJ1-1, with a possible D match to TRBD1 (5 bases). The CDR3 runs 13 residues. The germline V gene has CDR1 SEHNR and CDR2 FQNEAQ (reference sequence). V gave up 1 base and J gave up 5 bases, with 8 bases separating them. CDR3 region: CASSLEGLTEAFF. Here the CDR3 DNA reads TGTGCCAGCAGCTTAGAGGGACTTACTGAAGCTTTCTTT. The entire variable domain, with the rest obtained from reference TRBV7-9 and TRBJ1-1, is as follows: DTGVSQNPRHKITKRGQNVTFRCDPISEHNRLYWYRQTLGQGPEFLTYFQNEAQLEKSRLLSDRFSAERPKGSFSTLEIQRTEQGDSAMYLCASSLEGLTEAFFGQGTRLTVV.

The V and J genes are TRBV27 and TRBJ2-7, with 7 positions matching TRBD2. This CDR3 is 14 amino acids long. Germline CDR1 and CDR2: MNHEY and SMNVEV (reference sequence). V was clipped by 7 bases and J by 3 bases; unmatched bases: 9. This CDR3 is CASNPVASGYEQYF. CDR3 in DNA: TGTGCCAGCAATCCCGTGGCTAGCGGCTACGAGCAGTACTTC.

The chain has TRBV4-3 and TRBJ2-4; no clear D gene. CDR1 LGHNA and CDR2 YSLEER come from the germline V gene. The V and J ends lost 1 base and 1 base respectively, with 14 bases between them. The CDR3 contains 17 residues. The CDR3 spells CASSQVGISEAKNIQYF. The CDR3 DNA is TGCGCCAGCAGCCAAGTCGGTATTAGTGAGGCCAAAAACATTCAGTACTTC.

As concerns this clone: Compared with germline, one end of the junction differs, possibly owing to a read error. In the same sample, other DNA sequences code for this CDR3. V gene TRBV13 combines with J gene TRBJ2-2, with D tentatively TRBD1 or TRBD2 (5 bases each). Germline V lookup: CDR1 PRHDT, CDR2 FYEKMQ (reference sequence). The length of the CDR3 is 17 residues. CDR3 in amino acids: CASSLGRGGSNTGELFF. CDR3 in DNA: TGTGCCAGCAGCTTAGGCCGGGGCGGTTCGAACACCGGGGAGCTATTTTTT.

This clone was recorded only once. The gene calls are TRBV6-1 and TRBJ2-7, with 7 bases aligning to TRBD1. CDR3 size: 14 residues. V gave up 5 bases and J gave up 2 bases; unmatched junction bases: 6. Germline V CDR1 and CDR2: MNHNS, SASEGT. CDR3 in amino acids: CASSNTGTAYEQYF. CDR3 in DNA: TGTGCCAGCAGTAATACGGGGACAGCCTACGAGCAGTACTTC.

The chain is built from TRBV7-9 and TRBJ2-5, with TRBD2 matching 13 bases. The CDR3 is 17 residues long. Germline V CDR1 and CDR2: SEHNR, FQNEAQ (reference sequence). The J segment lost 1 base and the V segment lost 5 bases, leaving 7 bases of the junction unmatched. CDR3 nucleotide sequence: TGTGCCAGCAGCCCTTGGGGACTAGCGGGATCCCAAGAGACCCAGTACTTC. It is translated as CASSPWGLAGSQETQYF.

The chain joins TRBV6-1 to TRBJ2-5, with 7 bases fitting TRBD1. The CDR3 consists of 14 residues. Germline CDR1 MNHNS, CDR2 SASEGT. The V and J ends lost 6 bases and 4 bases, in that order; junction bases with no gene match: 8. CDR3 amino acids: CASSLTGYGETQYF. The CDR3 bases are TGTGCCAGCAGCTTGACAGGGTATGGAGAGACCCAGTACTTC.

The V call is TRBV6-1, the J call TRBJ1-1; unclear D gene. This CDR3 region has 13 residues. In germline, CDR1 is MNHNS, CDR2 SASEGT. V lost 6 bases to trimming and J lost 3 bases, with 11 bases between them. CDR3 loop: CASRDHRDTEAFF. DNA for the CDR3: TGTGCCAGCAGGGATCATAGGGACACTGAAGCTTTCTTT.

The chain uses TRBV19 and TRBJ1-5; 8 bases map to TRBD1. V was pared by 4 bases and J by 5 bases, with 10 bases of the junction left unmatched. The germline V gene has CDR1 LNHDA and CDR2 SQIVND (reference sequence). CDR3 size: 16 residues. The CDR3 coding sequence is TGTGCCAGTAGTACGCGACAGGGGATCGTCCATCAGCCCCAGCATTTT. It codes for CASSTRQGIVHQPQHF.

Only a few counts were recorded for this clone. The chain recombines TRBV27 with TRBJ2-1; D might be TRBD1 (6 bases). CDR1 is MNHEY, CDR2 SMNVEV, per germline (reference sequence). Between the trimmed V and J ends, which lost 1 base and 6 bases, there was a span of 13 bases. This CDR3 region has 15 residues. CDR3 sequence (DNA): TGTGCCAGCAGTTTATGGGGGACAATTAGCAATGAGCAGTTCTTC. Translated, it gives CASSLWGTISNEQFF.